The 15 T cell receptor beta chains in this list originate from one sample, sequenced in a study of cytomegalovirus exposure and HLA in healthy donors. With 60 Vbeta and 13 Jbeta primers, the PCR was carried out. This table comes from immunoSEQ multiplex PCR, and its TCRdb copy is limited to in-frame clones, with some not included. The sample has 150,000 to 200,000 clones, roughly 85% seen once. Source material: PBMCs. Receptors were obtained from a male donor in good health and CMV-seropositive.

V and J are TRBV10-2 and TRBJ1-3; perhaps TRBD1 as D (6 bases). The CDR3 consists of 13 residues. Germline V lookup: CDR1 WSHSY, CDR2 SAAADI. V gave up 6 bases and J gave up 4 bases, with 10 bases separating them. The CDR3 bases are TGCGCCAGCAGGCAGGGGACGGGAAACACCATATATTTT. It yields the protein CASRQGTGNTIYF.

This chain links TRBV27 with TRBJ1-1; D unclear. Trimming left V 1 base short and J 1 base short, with 16 bases between. Germline assignment: CDR1 MNHEY and CDR2 SMNVEV (reference sequence). The CDR3 is 17 amino acids. As DNA, the CDR3 is TGTGCCAGCAGTTTATTCGGGGAAGGTGTCACGAACACTGAAGCTTTCTTT. This codes for CASSLFGEGVTNTEAFF.

The chain is built from TRBV19 and TRBJ1-1; no clear D. The CDR3 is made up of 14 amino acids. V was cut by 3 bases and J by 1 base, with 9 bases left in between. Germline CDR1 and CDR2: LNHDA and SQIVND (reference sequence). The CDR3 sequence: CASSMLGANTEAFF. The CDR3, as DNA: TGTGCCAGTAGTATGTTGGGAGCGAACACTGAAGCTTTCTTT.

This chain uses TRBV19 with TRBJ2-3; TRBD1 matches 7 bases. This CDR3 has 15 residues. CDR1 and CDR2 (germline): LNHDA, SQIVND (reference sequence). V dropped 6 bases and J dropped 5; count of bases not matched to a gene: 11. This CDR3 reads CASSVGQPTRDTQYF. CDR3 sequence (DNA): TGTGCCAGTAGCGTGGGACAGCCCACTAGAGATACGCAGTATTTT. Full variable domain (outside the CDR3, taken from reference TRBV19 and TRBJ2-3): DGGITQSPKYLFRKEGQNVTLSCEQNLNHDAMYWYRQDPGQGLRLIYYSQIVNDFQKGDIAEGYSVSREKKESFPLTVTSAQKNPTAFYLCASSVGQPTRDTQYFGPGTRLTVL.

This sequence joins TRBV4-3 and TRBJ1-2; TRBD1 matches 7 bases. CDR3 size: 14 residues. Germline values: CDR1 LGHNA, CDR2 YSLEER. Trimming at V came to 4 bases and at J to 2 bases, leaving 4 bases not matched to a gene. For the CDR3, the DNA is TGCGCCAGCAGCCCTGGGACAGCGAACTATGGCTACACCTTC. Its translation: CASSPGTANYGYTF.

The V gene is TRBV7-2, the J gene TRBJ2-1; unclear D gene. Trimming shortened V by 1 base and J by 0 bases, and 16 bases separated the two germline ends. The CDR3 is 18 residues long. CDR1 SGHTA and CDR2 FQGNSA come from the germline V gene. In DNA form, the CDR3 reads TGTGCCAGCAGCTTAGGGGTTCCAGCGCTGAGCTCCTACAATGAGCAGTTCTTC. Translating it yields CASSLGVPALSSYNEQFF.

V usage is TRBV11-3 and J usage is TRBJ2-7; 7 bases agree with TRBD1. The V segment lost 5 bases and the J segment 4 bases; nucleotides outside the gene matches: 23. This CDR3 region has 19 residues. Looked up from germline, CDR1 is SGHNT and CDR2 is YENEEA. In nucleotides, the CDR3 is TGTGCCAGCAGCCTTATCAAACACCCGGGACAGATCGAAAAATACGAGCAGTACTTC. Amino acids: CASSLIKHPGQIEKYEQYF.

This clone has a single count. The chain has TRBV7-7 and TRBJ1-6; D is perhaps TRBD1 (6 bases). CDR1 is SSHAT, CDR2 FNYEAQ, per germline (reference sequence). The CDR3 sequence is 15 residues long. Trimming removed 2 bases from V and 9 bases from J, with 14 bases in between. DNA of the CDR3: TGTGCCAGCAGCTTAAAAGGTCAGGGGTCTTCACCCCTCCACTTT. Protein: CASSLKGQGSSPLHF. Together with reference TRBV7-7 and TRBJ1-6, the CDR3 gives the full variable domain: GAGVSQSPRYKVTKRGQDVTLRCDPISSHATLYWYQQALGQGPEFLTYFNYEAQPDKSGLPSDRFSAERPEGSISTLTIQRTEQRDSAMYRCASSLKGQGSSPLHFGNGTRLTVT.

V gene TRBV18 combines with J gene TRBJ1-1, with 9 bases matching TRBD1. Unmatched junction bases numbered 10, after V lost 3 bases and J lost 5 bases. Germline loops: CDR1 KGHSH, CDR2 LQKENI. This CDR3 comprises 16 residues. CDR3 nucleotide sequence: TGTGCCAGCTCACCGGGGATGAGACAGGGGGTAACTGAAGCTTTCTTT. Translation: CASSPGMRQGVTEAFF.

The chain has TRBV7-6 and TRBJ1-1; a possible D gene is TRBD1 (5 bases). CDR1 and CDR2 (germline): SGHVS, FNYEAQ. The CDR3 is made up of 17 amino acids. Trimming took 1 base from V and 0 from J, leaving 15 bases between them. CDR3 bases: TGTGCCAGCAGCTTAGAAGGGCCAGGGTCTATGAACACTGAAGCTTTCTTT. Translating gives CASSLEGPGSMNTEAFF.

This chain joins TRBV7-9 and TRBJ2-1; D is possibly TRBD1 (5 bases). V dropped 1 base and J dropped 7 bases, with 8 bases sitting between them. CDR3 size: 13 residues. From germline, CDR1 is SEHNR and CDR2 FQNEAQ (reference sequence). The CDR3 reads CASSLVRQNEQFF. CDR3 nucleotides: TGTGCCAGCAGCTTAGTCCGACAGAATGAGCAGTTCTTC.

V and J are TRBV5-1 and TRBJ1-4; D unclear. V was shortened by 6 bases and J by 8 bases, with 14 bases between the two germline ends. CDR1 SGHRS and CDR2 YFSETQ come from the germline V gene. The CDR3 is 13 residues long. In DNA form, the CDR3 reads TGCGCCAGCAACGGCGGTGAGAGGGAAAAACTGTTTTTT. It codes for CASNGGEREKLFF.

The chain couples TRBV28 to TRBJ1-6; 7 bases are a match to TRBD1. Unmatched junction bases numbered 5, after V lost 3 bases and J lost 0 bases. This CDR3 is 17 amino acids long. Germline CDR1 and CDR2: MDHEN and SYDVKM. The CDR3 protein is CASSFKQGSSYNSPLHF. The CDR3 DNA follows: TGTGCCAGCAGTTTCAAACAGGGGAGCTCCTATAATTCACCCCTCCACTTT.

The chain combines TRBV9 with TRBJ2-2, with D perhaps TRBD2 (6 bases). The V end lost 3 bases, the J end lost 5 bases, and 11 bases lay between the germline ends. This CDR3 region has 14 residues. Germline V gives CDR1 SGDLS, CDR2 YYNGEE. The CDR3 sequence is CASSGTTWTGELFF. CDR3 sequence (DNA): TGTGCCAGCAGCGGGACTACCTGGACCGGGGAGCTGTTTTTT.

The chain links TRBV7-2 to TRBJ2-7; D not resolved. Germline values: CDR1 SGHTA, CDR2 FQGNSA. V was trimmed by 2 bases and J by 0 bases, leaving 8 bases between them. There are 14 residues in the CDR3. The CDR3 nucleotides are TGTGCCAGCAGCTTACTACAGACCTCCTACGAGCAGTACTTC. As protein: CASSLLQTSYEQYF. Looking up the rest from reference TRBV7-2 and TRBJ2-7 gives the full variable domain: GAGVSQSPSNKVTEKGKDVELRCDPISGHTALYWYRQSLGQGLEFLIYFQGNSAPDKSGLPSDRFSAERTGGSVSTLTIQRTQQEDSAVYLCASSLLQTSYEQYFGPGTRLTVT.